The rows below give T cell receptor beta chains drawn from one sample of a study of T cell changes during pregnancy in multiple sclerosis. The data were produced by immunoSEQ multiplex PCR, yet TCRdb's version contains in-frame clones alone and is incomplete. The sample includes roughly 84,000 clones, 93% of them seen just once. Here the sequenced sample was peripheral blood, taken in the third trimester of pregnancy. Receptors were obtained from a female donor in good health, enrolled as a control in a pregnancy study. CDR3s include the opening cysteine and the closing phenylalanine or tryptophan. Clone sizes are given selectively: once, few, many, or a class where the clone is expanded.

CDR3: CASSRRGGNTGELFF
J: TRBJ2-2
size: -
V: TRBV9

CDR3: CASSVGLAEGQETQYF
J: TRBJ2-5
size: -
V: TRBV5-6

CDR3: CASSPLRYEQYF
J: TRBJ2-7
size: -
V: TRBV27

CDR3: CASTETGGYEQYF
J: TRBJ2-7
size: -
V: TRBV11-2

CDR3: CASSLKVTAGGFYEQYF
J: TRBJ2-7
size: -
V: TRBV7-2

CDR3: CATSTAPRREQFF
J: TRBJ2-1
size: -
V: TRBV15

CDR3: CASSKQLTSYEQYF
J: TRBJ2-7
size: -
V: TRBV19

CDR3: CASSSVGGDNEQFF
J: TRBJ2-1
size: -
V: TRBV27

CDR3: CASSWDRVRGYTF
J: TRBJ1-2
size: -
V: TRBV6-5

CDR3: CASNLGANTGELFF
J: TRBJ2-2
size: -
V: TRBV5-1

CDR3: CASSLREENIYGYTF
J: TRBJ1-2
size: -
V: TRBV27

CDR3: CASSNRPEDTIYF
J: TRBJ1-3
size: -
V: TRBV28

CDR3: CASSYRDRYYGYTF
J: TRBJ1-2
size: -
V: TRBV6-5

CDR3: CASSEYPGQPDGYTF
J: TRBJ1-2
size: -
V: TRBV6-1

CDR3: CASSFEGGQPQHF
J: TRBJ1-5
size: -
V: TRBV5-1

CDR3: CATGTSGSPYNEQFF
J: TRBJ2-1
size: -
V: TRBV2

CDR3: CASSTGQRNYGYTF
J: TRBJ1-2
size: -
V: TRBV5-4

CDR3: CASSDPGGITYEQYF
J: TRBJ2-7
size: -
V: TRBV25-1

CDR3: CASSLPRSVYGYTF
J: TRBJ1-2
size: -
V: TRBV5-1

CDR3: CASITSGRSSYNEQFF
J: TRBJ2-1
size: -
V: TRBV6-6

CDR3: CASSFPRQGYNEQYF
J: TRBJ2-7
size: -
V: TRBV5-4

CDR3: CASSLGGQGGEQYF
J: TRBJ2-7
size: -
V: TRBV7-9

CDR3: CSVETGRPDTQYF
J: TRBJ2-3
size: once
V: TRBV29-1

CDR3: CASSLSLSRGYNEQFF
J: TRBJ2-1
size: once
V: TRBV27

CDR3: CASSPSGGGSYGYTF
J: TRBJ1-2
size: -
V: TRBV5-1

CDR3: CASSLRAGGGTGELFF
J: TRBJ2-2
size: -
V: TRBV4-1

CDR3: CASSPRTAGNTEAFF
J: TRBJ1-1
size: -
V: TRBV6-6

CDR3: CASRSSGSIEQFF
J: TRBJ2-1
size: -
V: TRBV7-9

CDR3: CASSREGTDTQYF
J: TRBJ2-3
size: -
V: TRBV5-4

CDR3: CASSTTGGIIGELFF
J: TRBJ2-2
size: -
V: TRBV28

CDR3: CASIARGQHTGELFF
J: TRBJ2-2
size: -
V: TRBV2

CDR3: CASSPDRAQETQYF
J: TRBJ2-5
size: -
V: TRBV18

CDR3: CASSRTSFYNEQFF
J: TRBJ2-1
size: -
V: TRBV2

CDR3: CASSWGQGRNEQFF
J: TRBJ2-1
size: -
V: TRBV28

CDR3: CASSLRNENIQYF
J: TRBJ2-4
size: -
V: TRBV9

CDR3: CASSTGVTSEQFF
J: TRBJ2-1
size: -
V: TRBV5-1

CDR3: CAWSPLDRTYGYTF
J: TRBJ1-2
size: few
V: TRBV30

CDR3: CASSSQGVQETQYF
J: TRBJ2-5
size: -
V: TRBV7-7

CDR3: CASGTGGSYGYTF
J: TRBJ1-2
size: -
V: TRBV7-9

CDR3: CASSQGVGLAGRGGTGELFF
J: TRBJ2-2
size: -
V: TRBV4-1

CDR3: CASTSTGSGRASRDF
J: TRBJ2-5
size: -
V: TRBV28

CDR3: CASSSSRGADTQYF
J: TRBJ2-3
size: -
V: TRBV28

CDR3: CASSLFPGDDEQFF
J: TRBJ2-1
size: -
V: TRBV18

CDR3: CASSPPLPPTSADTQYF
J: TRBJ2-3
size: once
V: TRBV5-7

CDR3: CASSIGYGGETQYF
J: TRBJ2-5
size: -
V: TRBV19